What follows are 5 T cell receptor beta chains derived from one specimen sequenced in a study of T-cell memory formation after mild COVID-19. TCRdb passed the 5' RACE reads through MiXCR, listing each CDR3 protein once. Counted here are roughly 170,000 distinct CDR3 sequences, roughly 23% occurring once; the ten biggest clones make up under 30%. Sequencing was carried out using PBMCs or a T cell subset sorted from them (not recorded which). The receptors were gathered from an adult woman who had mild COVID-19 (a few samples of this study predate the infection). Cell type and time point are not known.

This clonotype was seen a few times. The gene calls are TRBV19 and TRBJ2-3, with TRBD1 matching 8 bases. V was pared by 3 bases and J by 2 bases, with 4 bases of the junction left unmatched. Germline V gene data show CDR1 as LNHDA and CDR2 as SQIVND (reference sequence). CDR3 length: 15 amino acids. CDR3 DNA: TGTGCCAGTAGTATTGGACAGGGATTCACAGATACGCAGTATTTT. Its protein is CASSIGQGFTDTQYF.

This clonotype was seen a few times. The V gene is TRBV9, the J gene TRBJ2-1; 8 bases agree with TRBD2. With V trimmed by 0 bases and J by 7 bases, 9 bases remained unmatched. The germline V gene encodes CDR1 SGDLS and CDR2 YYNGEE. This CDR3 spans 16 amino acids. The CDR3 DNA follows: TGTGCCAGCAGCGTAGAAGGCGGGGGGCCTTGGAATGAGCAGTTCTTC. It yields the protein CASSVEGGGPWNEQFF. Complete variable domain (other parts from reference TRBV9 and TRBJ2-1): DSGVTQTPKHLITATGQRVTLRCSPRSGDLSVYWYQQSLDQGLQFLIQYYNGEERAKGNILERFSAQQFPDLHSELNLSSLELGDSALYFCASSVEGGGPWNEQFFGPGTRLTVL.

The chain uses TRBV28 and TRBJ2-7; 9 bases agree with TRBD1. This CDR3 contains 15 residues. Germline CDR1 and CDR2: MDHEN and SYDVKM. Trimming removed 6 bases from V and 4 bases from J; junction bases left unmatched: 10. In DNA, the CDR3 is TGTGCCAGCAGAACATGGACAGGGGAAGAATACGAGCAGTACTTC. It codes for CASRTWTGEEYEQYF.

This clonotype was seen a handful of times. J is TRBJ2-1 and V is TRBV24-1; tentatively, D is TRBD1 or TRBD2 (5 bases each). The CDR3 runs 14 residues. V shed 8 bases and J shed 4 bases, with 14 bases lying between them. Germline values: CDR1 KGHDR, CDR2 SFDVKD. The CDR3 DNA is TGTGCCACCACAGACGGGACGACGTACAATGAGCAGTTCTTC. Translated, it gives CATTDGTTYNEQFF.

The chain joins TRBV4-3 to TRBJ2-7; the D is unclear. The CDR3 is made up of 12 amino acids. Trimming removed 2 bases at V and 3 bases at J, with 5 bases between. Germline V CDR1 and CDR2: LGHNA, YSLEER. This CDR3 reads CASSQRLYEQYF. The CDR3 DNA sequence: TGCGCCAGCAGCCAACGACTCTACGAGCAGTACTTC.